The 27 T cell receptor beta chains below all came from one sample that was sequenced in a study of blood T cell repertoires in COVID-19. TCRdb's copy holds only in-frame clones and misses some; the assay was immunoSEQ multiplex PCR. Altogether 400,000 to 550,000 clones are present, around 90% being singletons, with the ten largest covering 1.5% to 2%. Sequencing used PBMCs or T cells enriched from blood (not recorded which). All receptors come from a woman aged 18 to 35 with acute COVID-19.

In its sample, this clone was seen many times. The chain uses TRBV6-5 and TRBJ1-5, with D maybe TRBD1 (6 bases). CDR3 length: 14 amino acids. Trimming took off 5 bases at V and 6 bases at J, with 14 bases between the two ends. From germline, CDR1 is MNHEY and CDR2 SVGAGI. As DNA, the CDR3 is TGTGCCAGCAGTCTGGGGGGGGCGGGTCAGCCCCAGCATTTT. Its protein is CASSLGGAGQPQHF.

The V call is TRBV28, the J call TRBJ2-5; 13 positions agree with TRBD2. V lost 4 bases, J lost 0 bases, and 5 bases stayed unmatched. The CDR3 spans 17 residues. Germline CDR1 reads MDHEN; CDR2 reads SYDVKM. CDR3 amino acids: CASSSPTSGRYQETQYF. CDR3 DNA: TGTGCCAGCAGTTCCCCGACTAGCGGGAGGTACCAAGAGACCCAGTACTTC.

V gene TRBV30 combines with J gene TRBJ2-2, with D possibly being TRBD2 (7 bases). The germline V gene encodes CDR1 GTSNPN and CDR2 SVGIG (reference sequence). The CDR3 contains 15 residues. Here the CDR3 reads CAGGAAGVGTGELFF. CDR3 in DNA: TGTGCGGGGGGGGCGGCGGGAGTGGGCACCGGGGAGCTGTTTTTT. The full variable domain, with the rest looked up from reference TRBV30 and TRBJ2-2, is SQTIHQWPATLVQPVGSPLSLECTVEGTSNPNLYWYRQAAGRGLQLLFYSVGIGQISSEVPQNLSASRPQDRQFILSSKKLLLSDSGFYLCAGGAAGVGTGELFFGEGSRLTVL.

The chain recombines TRBV12-5 with TRBJ2-2; 11 positions match TRBD1. Looked up from germline, CDR1 is LGHNT and CDR2 is FRNRAP. This CDR3 contains 17 residues. V shed 3 bases, J shed 4 bases, and the junction held 7 bases outside the gene matches. CDR3 coding DNA: TGTGCTAGTGGTTTTGGTCTCGGGACAGGGGGCACCGGGGAGCTGTTTTTT. Protein: CASGFGLGTGGTGELFF.

This rearrangement joins TRBV19 to TRBJ1-2; D remains unclear. CDR1 LNHDA and CDR2 SQIVND come from the germline V gene (reference sequence). The CDR3 totals 15 residues. V was pared by 3 bases and J by 4 bases, with 15 bases between. The CDR3 sequence is CASSMWRDRGYGYTF. CDR3 in DNA: TGTGCCAGTAGTATGTGGAGGGATCGTGGCTATGGCTACACCTTC.

This rearrangement joins TRBV19 to TRBJ2-1; TRBD2 aligns across 12 bases. The V segment lost 7 bases and the J segment 9 bases; nucleotides outside the gene matches: 7. Germline V gene sequence: CDR1 LNHDA, CDR2 SQIVND (reference sequence). This CDR3 has 14 residues. CDR3 protein: CASIGLAGIGEQFF. Here the CDR3 DNA reads TGTGCCAGTATAGGACTAGCGGGAATCGGTGAGCAGTTCTTC.

The chain recombines TRBV3-1 (or the pseudogene TRBV3-2) with TRBJ1-2; 9 bases agree with TRBD1. This CDR3 region has 15 residues. The V gene's germline CDR1 is LGHDT and CDR2 YNNKEL (reference sequence). V lost 4 bases to trimming and J lost 3 bases; unmatched junction nucleotides: 6. The CDR3 region is CASSRPGTGYYGYTF. CDR3 nucleotide sequence: TGTGCCAGCAGCCGTCCCGGGACAGGGTACTATGGCTACACCTTC.

The chain uses TRBV2 and TRBJ2-5; 10 bases agree with TRBD2. The CDR3 is made up of 16 amino acids. Germline V gene lookup returns CDR1 SNHLY and CDR2 FYNNEI. J was trimmed by 1 base and V by 2 bases; bases with no gene match: 4. The CDR3 DNA reads TGTGCCAGCAGTGAATTAGGACTAGCGGCCCAAGAGACCCAGTACTTC. Protein sequence: CASSELGLAAQETQYF.

This chain connects TRBV9 to TRBJ1-1, with TRBD1 matching over 8 bases. CDR1 and CDR2 (germline): SGDLS, YYNGEE. J was trimmed by 4 bases and V by 3 bases; bases with no gene match: 11. The CDR3 is made up of 16 amino acids. CDR3 in amino acids: CASSETGTGASTEAFF. The CDR3 coding sequence is TGTGCCAGCAGCGAAACCGGGACAGGCGCTTCCACTGAAGCTTTCTTT.

V gene TRBV7-9 combines with J gene TRBJ2-7; tentative D call: TRBD1 (6 bases). The ends were cut back, 7 bases at V and 0 bases at J, with 13 bases in the middle. CDR1 and CDR2 (germline): SEHNR, FQNEAQ (reference sequence). The CDR3 is made up of 14 amino acids. The CDR3 loop is CASTKATGSYEQYF. Here the CDR3 DNA reads TGTGCCAGCACCAAGGCGACAGGCTCCTACGAGCAGTACTTC.

Points on this clone: This CDR3 is also generated by other DNA sequences in the sample. This rearrangement joins TRBV5-1 to TRBJ2-3; no clear D gene. The V end lost 0 bases, the J end lost 0 bases, and 11 bases lay between the germline ends. The length of the CDR3 is 16 residues. Germline CDR1 is SGHRS and CDR2 is YFSETQ. In DNA, the CDR3 is TGCGCCAGCAGCTTGGCGGGTACTACTAGCACAGATACGCAGTATTTT. Its translation: CASSLAGTTSTDTQYF.

The chain couples TRBV11-3 to TRBJ2-1; D is perhaps TRBD2 (7 bases). Between the trimmed V and J ends, which lost 6 bases and 6 bases, there was a span of 21 bases. CDR1 is SGHNT and CDR2 is YENEEA in the germline V gene. The length of the CDR3 is 16 residues. CDR3 amino acids: CASSRMGAGVGNEQFF. The CDR3 DNA reads as TGTGCCAGCAGTCGTATGGGGGCGGGAGTCGGCAATGAGCAGTTCTTC.

V gene TRBV7-9 combines with J gene TRBJ2-7; a possible D gene is TRBD1 (6 bases). CDR1 is SEHNR and CDR2 is FQNEAQ in the germline V gene (reference sequence). CDR3 size: 14 residues. V was trimmed by 6 bases and J by 0 bases, leaving 12 bases between them. In DNA form, the CDR3 reads TGTGCCAGCAGTTCCCGGGACACCTCCTACGAGCAGTACTTC. The encoded protein is CASSSRDTSYEQYF. Full variable domain (rest looked up from reference TRBV7-9 and TRBJ2-7): DTGVSQNPRHKITKRGQNVTFRCDPISEHNRLYWYRQTLGQGPEFLTYFQNEAQLEKSRLLSDRFSAERPKGSFSTLEIQRTEQGDSAMYLCASSSRDTSYEQYFGPGTRLTVT.

The V gene is TRBV30, the J gene TRBJ1-1; D possibly corresponds to TRBD1 (5 bases). Germline V lookup: CDR1 GTSNPN, CDR2 SVGIG (reference sequence). The CDR3 runs to 13 residues. V gave up 3 bases and J gave up 4 bases, with 12 bases separating them. CDR3 DNA sequence: TGTGCCTGGAGGGGAGGGGTGAGCACTGAAGCTTTCTTT. Translating it yields CAWRGGVSTEAFF.

J is TRBJ2-2 and V is TRBV12-3 or TRBV12-4; no definite D call. This CDR3 contains 12 residues. V was pared by 6 bases and J by 3 bases, with 5 bases between. CDR3 residues: CASSGDTGELFF. In DNA, the CDR3 is TGTGCCAGCAGCGGAGACACCGGGGAGCTGTTTTTT.

Here the CDR3 reads CASSLVGKLFF. CDR3 sequence (DNA): TGTGCCAGCAGTTTAGTCGGAAAACTGTTTTTT. The chain carries TRBV28 and TRBJ1-4, with D hard to call. The CDR3 extends over 11 amino acids. Germline loops: CDR1 MDHEN, CDR2 SYDVKM. V was pared by 2 bases and J by 10 bases, with 5 bases between.

V gene TRBV5-4 combines with J gene TRBJ2-5, with a tentative D call TRBD1 (6 bases). In germline, CDR1 is SGHNT, CDR2 YYREEE (reference sequence). The CDR3 covers 12 residues. Trimming removed 3 bases from V and 3 bases from J, with 6 bases in between. CDR3 sequence: CASSYREETQYF. The CDR3, as DNA: TGTGCCAGCAGCTACAGGGAAGAGACCCAGTACTTC.

The J gene is TRBJ2-1, the V gene TRBV5-1; perhaps TRBD2 as D (5 bases). Per the germline V gene, CDR1 is SGHRS and CDR2 is YFSETQ. CDR3 length: 15 amino acids. Trimming left V 0 bases short and J 7 bases short, with 14 bases between. The CDR3 here is CASSLDSASRNEQFF. The CDR3 DNA reads as TGCGCCAGCAGCTTGGATTCGGCTAGCCGGAATGAGCAGTTCTTC.

As to this clone: The same CDR3 can be traced to other DNA sequences in this sample. J is TRBJ2-5 and V is TRBV11-2, with D maybe TRBD2 (6 bases). V was pared by 1 base and J by 3 bases, with 6 bases between. The CDR3 is made up of 13 amino acids. Germline V gene sequence: CDR1 SGHAT, CDR2 FQNNGV. This chain's CDR3 is CASSLGREETQYF. CDR3 sequence (DNA): TGTGCCAGCAGCTTAGGGAGGGAAGAGACCCAGTACTTC.

This chain links TRBV27 with TRBJ1-2; D might be TRBD1 (5 bases). CDR1 is MNHEY, CDR2 SMNVEV, per germline (reference sequence). The CDR3 sequence is 13 residues long. Trimming left V 0 bases short and J 8 bases short, with 10 bases between. DNA of the CDR3: TGTGCCAGCAGTTTATCGGTAGGGGCCGGCTACACCTTC. Translated, it gives CASSLSVGAGYTF.

The V gene is TRBV28, the J gene TRBJ1-3, with 8 bases lining up with TRBD1. This CDR3 contains 16 residues. Germline V gene sequence: CDR1 MDHEN, CDR2 SYDVKM. Germline trimming cut 5 bases from V and 2 bases from J; bases unmatched to any gene: 8. The CDR3 sequence: CASSPDRVITGNTIYF. The CDR3 DNA follows: TGTGCCAGCAGTCCGGACAGGGTGATTACTGGAAACACCATATATTTT.

For the CDR3, the DNA is TGTGCCAGCAGTGAGCAAGGGCCGGGGGAAAAACTGTTTTTT. This codes for CASSEQGPGEKLFF. This sequence joins TRBV25-1 and TRBJ1-4; no firm D call. V shed 3 bases and J shed 8 bases, with 13 bases lying between them. The CDR3 spans 14 residues. Germline CDR1 is MGHDK and CDR2 is SYGVNS.

The chain employs TRBV19 and TRBJ1-1, with 8 bases that match TRBD1. This CDR3 has 14 residues. The V gene's germline CDR1 is LNHDA and CDR2 SQIVND (reference sequence). After removal of 5 bases from V and 5 bases from J, the junction contained 7 bases not matched to a gene. Here the CDR3 DNA reads TGTGCCAGTAGTTTCCAGGGGGCGAGGACTGAAGCTTTCTTT. Protein: CASSFQGARTEAFF.

V is TRBV11-2 and J is TRBJ1-6; D uncertain. The V gene's germline CDR1 is SGHAT and CDR2 FQNNGV. The CDR3 sequence is 14 residues long. Trimming pared 2 bases from V and 9 bases from J, leaving 11 bases between. CDR3 nucleotide sequence: TGTGCCAGCAGCTTACACCGTTTCGGTTCACCCCTCCACTTT. This gives the protein CASSLHRFGSPLHF.

A single count supports this clone. This rearrangement joins TRBV6-5 to TRBJ2-7, with D tentatively TRBD2 (5 bases). Trimming removed 6 bases from V and 0 bases from J, with 12 bases in between. Per germline, CDR1 MNHEY and CDR2 SVGAGI. The CDR3 contains 14 residues. CDR3 DNA sequence: TGTGCCAGCAGACCAGCGGAACGCTCCTACGAGCAGTACTTC. Translated, it gives CASRPAERSYEQYF.

The rearrangement joins TRBV5-1 to TRBJ1-1; D perhaps matches TRBD1 (5 bases). V shed 4 bases and J shed 1 base, with 14 bases lying between them. The CDR3 has 15 amino acids. Germline CDR1 and CDR2: SGHRS and YFSETQ. CDR3 in amino acids: CASSRDFGRNTEAFF. CDR3 nucleotide sequence: TGCGCCAGCAGCCGGGACTTCGGACGGAACACTGAAGCTTTCTTT.

This clone was detected once. This sequence joins TRBV6-5 and TRBJ2-1; D is possibly TRBD2 (6 bases). Germline-derived CDR1 and CDR2 are MNHEY and SVGAGI. The V end was cut by 5 bases, the J end by 4 bases, with 15 bases between. CDR3 length equals 15 residues. The CDR3 region has the DNA TGTGCCAGCAGTACCGTAACAGGAGGGTACAATGAGCAGTTCTTC. Amino acid sequence: CASSTVTGGYNEQFF.